This entry describes one T cell receptor beta chain. What it binds is not known. These data originate in a study of blood T cells in healthy people across ages. A J-beta primer mix and a sample-barcoded 5' primer were used in a second PCR of about 7 to 12 cycles. TCRdb recomputed calls from the 5' RACE reads with MiXCR, one row per CDR3 protein. This table holds approximately 360,000 distinct CDR3 sequences, roughly half found once. Every donor contributed about 10 milliliters of peripheral blood by blood draw. The V gene's germline CDR1 is SGHRS and CDR2 YFSETQ. V trimming: 0 bases; J trimming: 1 base; junction bases outside the gene matches: 3. The CDR3 sequence is 15 residues long. General study results and limits: Diversity was higher, and naive CD4+ cells more numerous, in long-lived donors than in aged donors. In these data, TCR beta diversity tracked strongly with naive T cell percentage.

The receptor was derived from a man aged 55 to 70 in good health. This chain joins TRBV5-1 and TRBJ2-7; TRBD2 matches at 8 bases. The specimen sequenced was blood. CDR3 sequence: CASSLVASGSYEQYF. In DNA form, the CDR3 reads TGCGCCAGCAGCTTGGTCGCTAGCGGGTCCTACGAGCAGTACTTC.